This T cell receptor (beta chain) stems from a study of neurological immune-mediated disorders. Overall study results and limits: HTLV-1-associated myelopathy displayed the greatest TCR clonal expansion, and multiple sclerosis exhibited the smallest, lower than that of healthy controls. The multiple sclerosis repertoire cluster was associated with no clinical or MRI feature.

Losses at the gene ends were 5 bases for V and 4 bases for J; bases not matched to a gene: 13. This CDR3 comprises 16 residues. Germline CDR1 is SGHAT and CDR2 is FQNNGV. TCRdb re-analysed the 5' RACE reads in MiXCR, keeping a single row per CDR3 protein. The sample lists about 55,000 distinct CDR3 sequences, around 3.9% occurring once. At least ten counts were recorded for this clonotype. Its antigen remains unknown. Sequences were obtained from PBMCs. This clonotype was sampled from a man younger than 45 with multiple sclerosis. The chain uses TRBV11-2 and TRBJ1-1; 7 nucleotides line up with TRBD1. The CDR3 loop reads CASSPRQGEGVTEAFF. CDR3 DNA sequence: TGTGCCAGCAGCCCCCGACAGGGCGAGGGAGTCACTGAAGCTTTCTTT.